Each of the 22 T cell receptor beta chains below was sequenced from the same sample in a study of blood T cells in healthy people across ages. A sample-barcoded 5' primer and a J-beta primer mix were used in a second PCR of about 7 to 11 cycles. MiXCR was run by TCRdb on the 5' RACE reads, yielding one entry per CDR3 protein. The profile shows nearly 800,000 distinct CDR3 sequences, just under 25% of them singletons. These data also formed part of another study, on T cells of mothers and their children.

Sequencing was done on a sample of blood. These receptor sequences come from a boy younger than 18 in good health.

The chain has TRBV4-3 and TRBJ1-4; no firm D call. V lost 0 bases and J lost 6, with 17 bases in between. Per the germline V gene, CDR1 is LGHNA and CDR2 is YSLEER. The CDR3 runs 17 residues. The CDR3 sequence is CASSQDITSSGYEKLFF. The DNA of the CDR3 is TGCGCCAGCAGCCAAGATATTACATCCTCCGGGTATGAAAAACTGTTTTTT.

The chain couples TRBV27 to TRBJ1-2, with D hard to call. CDR3 length: 14 residues. From germline, CDR1 is MNHEY and CDR2 SMNVEV (reference sequence). V lost 4 bases and J lost 1, with 10 bases in between. CDR3 DNA: TGTGCCAGCAGTTCGTCCGGGAGTAACTATGGCTACACCTTC. Protein product: CASSSSGSNYGYTF.

The chain carries TRBV24-1 and TRBJ2-1; weak D call: TRBD1 (6 bases). This CDR3 region has 16 residues. In germline, CDR1 is KGHDR, CDR2 SFDVKD. Trimming cost V 0 bases and J 0 bases, with 8 bases left between them. The CDR3 protein is CATSDLRGSSYNEQFF. The CDR3 nucleotides read TGTGCCACCAGTGATTTGAGGGGGAGCTCCTACAATGAGCAGTTCTTC.

The chain carries TRBV28 and TRBJ1-2, with 7 bases that match TRBD1. The CDR3 has 13 residues. Trimming took 4 bases from V and 4 from J; bases not matched to a gene: 3. CDR1 and CDR2 from the germline V gene are MDHEN and SYDVKM. The CDR3 loop is CASSYRGPYGYTF. The DNA for the CDR3 is TGTGCCAGCAGTTACAGGGGACCCTATGGCTACACCTTC.

This clonotype was seen a handful of times. The chain recombines TRBV6-6 with TRBJ2-6; no clear D gene. V was pared by 6 bases and J by 0 bases, with 6 bases between. Germline CDR1 reads MNHNY; CDR2 reads SVGAGI (reference sequence). The CDR3 consists of 14 residues. Written as DNA, the CDR3 is TGTGCCAGCAGGGGGTCCTCTGGGGCCAACGTCCTGACTTTC. Translated, it gives CASRGSSGANVLTF.

This clonotype was seen a few times. V is TRBV28 and J is TRBJ2-5, with 7 nucleotides matching TRBD1. Judging by the DNA end, TRBJ2-7 fits better; the J call may be wrong. CDR3 length: 18 residues. Germline V gene data show CDR1 as MDHEN and CDR2 as SYDVKM. The CDR3 here is CASSFATGDNTISYEQYF. CDR3 nucleotide sequence: TGTGCCAGCAGTTTCGCAACAGGGGACAATACAATTTCCTACGAGCAGTACTTC.

This clonotype has just a few counts. The gene calls are TRBV7-9 and TRBJ2-2, with TRBD2 matching over 9 bases. The V segment lost 5 bases and the J segment 6 bases; nucleotides outside the gene matches: 7. Germline lookup yields CDR1 SEHNR and CDR2 FQNEAQ (reference sequence). The CDR3 sequence is 15 residues long. The CDR3 sequence: CASSAISGGSGELFF. DNA for the CDR3: TGTGCCAGCAGCGCGATTAGCGGGGGCTCCGGGGAGCTGTTTTTT. The complete variable domain, with remaining parts taken from reference TRBV7-9 and TRBJ2-2, reads DTGVSQNPRHKITKRGQNVTFRCDPISEHNRLYWYRQTLGQGPEFLTYFQNEAQLEKSRLLSDRFSAERPKGSFSTLEIQRTEQGDSAMYLCASSAISGGSGELFFGEGSRLTVL.

V gene TRBV6-5 combines with J gene TRBJ2-3, with 9 bases identical to TRBD2. Germline CDR1 MNHEY, CDR2 SVGAGI. The J segment lost 4 bases and the V segment lost 6 bases, leaving 8 bases of the junction unmatched. The CDR3 contains 15 residues. CDR3: CASSLSGSHPDTQYF. The CDR3 DNA is TGTGCCAGCAGCCTTAGCGGGAGCCATCCAGATACGCAGTATTTT.

This clonotype was seen at least ten times. At one of its ends the junction is not consistent with the germline gene, which may arise from a read error. The J gene is TRBJ1-1, the V gene TRBV5-1; D gene unclear. From germline, CDR1 is SGHRS and CDR2 YFSETQ. The CDR3 runs 14 residues. The CDR3 is CASSLGGKNTEAFF. The CDR3 DNA reads TGTGCCAGCAGCTTGGGCGGGAAGAACACTGAAGCTTTCTTT.

This clonotype occurred a few times. The rearrangement joins TRBV6-2 or TRBV6-3 to TRBJ2-3; D unresolved. Germline V gene data show CDR1 as MNHEY and CDR2 as SVGEGT. Trimming left V 5 bases short and J 2 bases short, with 14 bases between. The length of the CDR3 is 15 residues. The DNA for the CDR3 is TGTGCCAGCAGTGTCCGAAGTGGGGTCACAGATACGCAGTATTTT. It encodes CASSVRSGVTDTQYF.

The V call is TRBV27, the J call TRBJ2-7; 7 bases are shared with TRBD2. There are 15 residues in the CDR3. Germline trimming cut 7 bases from V and 6 bases from J; bases unmatched to any gene: 15. From germline, CDR1 is MNHEY and CDR2 SMNVEV (reference sequence). As DNA, the CDR3 is TGTGCCAGCACCTTGGCGGGGGACTCCAAGGGCGAGCAGTACTTC. It specifies CASTLAGDSKGEQYF.

The chain joins TRBV4-3 to TRBJ2-7, with TRBD1 identical over 9 bases. The CDR3 loop spans 15 amino acids. The junction had 9 bases not matched to a gene; V was cut back by 9 bases and J by 0 bases. CDR1 LGHNA and CDR2 YSLEER come from the germline V gene. The chain's CDR3 is CASSAGTGTSYEQYF. The DNA for the CDR3 is TGCGCCAGTTCCGCGGGGACAGGGACCTCCTACGAGCAGTACTTC.

The chain recombines TRBV7-2 with TRBJ2-7; TRBD1 might be the D (6 bases). CDR1 is SGHTA and CDR2 is FQGNSA in the germline V gene. Trimming removed 5 bases from V and 2 bases from J, with 16 bases in between. The CDR3 contains 15 residues. Here the CDR3 DNA reads TGTGCCAGCAGCACAGGGACGGACAGTCCCTACGAGCAGTACTTC. Translating gives CASSTGTDSPYEQYF.

A note on this clonotype: Sequence at one end of the junction differs from germline and may be a read error. This rearrangement joins TRBV7-6 to TRBJ2-3, with TRBD2 identical over 13 bases. The CDR3 has 16 amino acids. Germline lookup yields CDR1 SGHVS and CDR2 FNYEAQ. DNA for the CDR3: TGTGCCGGCAGCCATCGACTAGCGGGGGGCGTAGATACGCAGTATTTT. Amino acids: CAGSHRLAGGVDTQYF.

For the CDR3, the DNA is TGCAGCGTGAAGGGAATTAGCACAGATACGCAGTATTTT. Amino acid sequence: CSVKGISTDTQYF. The chain uses TRBV29-1 and TRBJ2-3, with D hard to call. This CDR3 is built from 13 residues. V was pared by 6 bases and J by 0 bases, with 10 bases between. Per germline, CDR1 SQVTM and CDR2 ANQGSEA.

This clonotype has only a few counts. The rearrangement links TRBV7-9 to TRBJ2-5; no clear D gene. The CDR3 runs 14 residues. Germline V gene data show CDR1 as SEHNR and CDR2 as FQNEAQ (reference sequence). Trimming removed 0 bases from V and 1 base from J, with 6 bases in between. In nucleotides, the CDR3 is TGTGCCAGCAGCTTAGCGACCCCCCAAGAGACCCAGTACTTC. Amino acids: CASSLATPQETQYF.

This chain connects TRBV11-2 to TRBJ1-2; D is possibly TRBD1 (6 bases). Trimming removed 5 bases from V and 7 bases from J, with 20 bases in between. Germline V gene data show CDR1 as SGHAT and CDR2 as FQNNGV. The CDR3 length is 15 residues. In DNA, the CDR3 is TGTGCCAGCAGCCACTTGAAAGGGCAGGGGATTGGCTACACCTTC. Amino acid sequence: CASSHLKGQGIGYTF.

This clonotype was picked up a small number of times. The V call is TRBV2, the J call TRBJ1-1; no clear D. With 4 bases removed from V and 5 bases from J, the gap between germline ends came to 11 bases. CDR3 length: 13 amino acids. Per the germline V gene, CDR1 is SNHLY and CDR2 is FYNNEI. This CDR3 reads CASSVDSYTEAFF. The CDR3 bases are TGTGCCAGCAGTGTAGACTCGTATACTGAAGCTTTCTTT.

This clonotype appeared a few times. The chain couples TRBV12-3 or TRBV12-4 to TRBJ2-2; D may be TRBD1 (6 bases). Trimming cost V 3 bases and J 3 bases, with 11 bases left between them. This CDR3 has 15 amino acids. CDR3 bases: TGTGCCAGCAGTTTGGCGGACAGATACACCGGGGAGCTGTTTTTT. Amino acid sequence: CASSLADRYTGELFF.

The gene calls are TRBV3-1 and TRBJ2-1, with 12 bases aligning to TRBD2. This CDR3 has 16 residues. Germline V CDR1 and CDR2: LGHDT, YNNKEL (reference sequence). The trim removed 4 bases at V and 6 bases at J, leaving 7 bases unmatched. CDR3 in amino acids: CASSPLAGGLFNEQFF. The CDR3 DNA follows: TGTGCCAGCAGCCCTCTAGCGGGGGGGTTATTCAATGAGCAGTTCTTC.

The rearrangement joins TRBV15 to TRBJ1-2; 7 bases line up with TRBD1. Germline V gene data show CDR1 as LNHNV and CDR2 as YYDKDF (reference sequence). After removal of 0 bases from V and 3 bases from J, the junction contained 10 bases not matched to a gene. The CDR3 length is 17 residues. The CDR3 bases are TGTGCCACCAGCAGAGACATCAACCGGGACAGTCACTATGGCTACACCTTC. Protein product: CATSRDINRDSHYGYTF. Drawing the rest from reference TRBV15 and TRBJ1-2, the complete variable domain is DAMVIQNPRYQVTQFGKPVTLSCSQTLNHNVMYWYQQKSSQAPKLLFHYYDKDFNNEADTPDNFQSRRPNTSFCFLDIRSPGLGDTAMYLCATSRDINRDSHYGYTFGSGTRLTVV.

This clonotype has more than one count but fewer than ten. The chain couples TRBV14 to TRBJ2-1, with D perhaps matching TRBD1 (6 bases). The V end lost 6 bases, the J end lost 9 bases, and 9 bases lay between the germline ends. Looked up from germline, CDR1 is SGHDN and CDR2 is FVKESK. This CDR3 has 11 residues. CDR3 loop: CASSHRAEQFF. The CDR3 nucleotides are TGTGCCAGCAGTCACAGGGCTGAGCAGTTCTTC.